This TCR beta chain is from a study of T cell responses to AZD1222 COVID-19 vaccine. Of note for this clone: What it recognizes is unknown.

The protocol was immunoSEQ multiplex PCR, while the TCRdb copy is restricted to in-frame clones and leaves out a portion. The sample lists about 130,000 clones, roughly 91% occurring once. The study pooled second doses at about 4 or about 12 weeks. Overall study results and limits: Recipients of AZD1222 seropositive at baseline numbered only six or seven. Spike-specific TCR breadth and depth rose after two AZD1222 doses. Females made up more of the donors, who were largely white British, and clonal diversity may have come out too low.

CDR3 size: 11 residues. The receptor was derived from an adult who received the AZD1222 COVID-19 vaccine. The chain combines TRBV7-5 with TRBJ1-3; the table gives TRBD1 as D, unverified against the DNA. TRBV7-5 constitutes a pseudogene. This specimen consisted of peripheral blood, obtained 28 days after the second AZD1222 dose. The DNA of the CDR3 is TGTGCCAGAAGCAGATCAGGCACCATATATTTT. Translating gives CARSRSGTIYF.